The source of this T cell receptor beta chain is a study of blood T cell repertoires in COVID-19. The overall study: Acute and convalescent COVID-19 samples came from the United States, Italy and Spain. From T cells, B-cell-depleted T cells, or PBMCs came the material, which was cDNA or gDNA.

Original processing methods: Amplification of reference gene primers was used by the study to estimate nucleated cell counts. The protocol was immunoSEQ multiplex PCR, while the TCRdb copy is restricted to in-frame clones and leaves out a portion. V, J and clone size derive from that table, while D and trimming were established from the DNA sequence. Of about 140,000 clones in the sample, 80% to 85% were seen once. The V gene lost 6 bases and the J gene lost 2 bases, with 13 bases spanning the gap. Germline CDR1 LNHDA, CDR2 SQIVND (reference sequence). The CDR3 contains 14 residues. This clone was seen only a few times. In the same sample, other DNA sequences code for this CDR3.

The clonotype was recovered from a woman at least 80 years old with acute or convalescent COVID-19. Sequencing used peripheral blood. The chain employs TRBV19 and TRBJ1-2; the D gene is possibly TRBD1 (6 bases). CDR3 sequence: CASSLTGLNYGYTF. The CDR3 DNA reads as TGTGCCAGTAGCTTAACAGGGCTAAACTATGGCTACACCTTC.